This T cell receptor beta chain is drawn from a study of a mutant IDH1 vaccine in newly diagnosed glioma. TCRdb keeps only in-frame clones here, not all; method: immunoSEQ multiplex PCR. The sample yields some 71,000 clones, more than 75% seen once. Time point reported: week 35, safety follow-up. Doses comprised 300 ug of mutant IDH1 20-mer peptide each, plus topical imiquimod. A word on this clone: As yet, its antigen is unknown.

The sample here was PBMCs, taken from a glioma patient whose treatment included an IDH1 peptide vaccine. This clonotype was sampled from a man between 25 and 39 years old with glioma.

CDR3 nucleotide sequence: TGTGCCAGTAGTGACGGGACGGAGGATTGGGGCACTGAAGCTTTCTTT. Protein sequence: CASSDGTEDWGTEAFF. This chain connects TRBV19 to TRBJ1-1; D is possibly TRBD1 (5 bases). Germline V gene data show CDR1 as LNHDA and CDR2 as SQIVND (reference sequence). This CDR3 region has 16 residues. V was cut by 5 bases and J by 4 bases, with 20 bases left in between.